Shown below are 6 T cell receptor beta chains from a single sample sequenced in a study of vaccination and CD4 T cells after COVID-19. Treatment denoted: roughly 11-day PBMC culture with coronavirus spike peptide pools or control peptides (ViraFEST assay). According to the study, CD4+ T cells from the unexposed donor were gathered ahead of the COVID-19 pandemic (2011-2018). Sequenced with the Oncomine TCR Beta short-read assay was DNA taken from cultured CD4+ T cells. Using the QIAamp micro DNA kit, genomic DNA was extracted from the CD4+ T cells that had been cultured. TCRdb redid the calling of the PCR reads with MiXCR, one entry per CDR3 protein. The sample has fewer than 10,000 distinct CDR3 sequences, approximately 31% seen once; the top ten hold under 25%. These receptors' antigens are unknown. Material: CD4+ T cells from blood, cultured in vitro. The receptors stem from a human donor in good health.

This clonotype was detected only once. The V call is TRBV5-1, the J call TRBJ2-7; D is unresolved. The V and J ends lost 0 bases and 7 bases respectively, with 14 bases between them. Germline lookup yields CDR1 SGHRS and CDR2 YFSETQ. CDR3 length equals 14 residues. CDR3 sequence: CASSLEHTLSEQYF. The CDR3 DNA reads TGCGCCAGCAGCTTGGAACACACCCTTTCTGAGCAGTACTTC. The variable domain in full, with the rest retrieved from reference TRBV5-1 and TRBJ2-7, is KAGVTQTPRYLIKTRGQQVTLSCSPISGHRSVSWYQQTPGQGLQFLFEYFSETQRNKGNFPGRFSGRQFSNSRSEMNVSTLELGDSALYLCASSLEHTLSEQYFGPGTRLTVT.

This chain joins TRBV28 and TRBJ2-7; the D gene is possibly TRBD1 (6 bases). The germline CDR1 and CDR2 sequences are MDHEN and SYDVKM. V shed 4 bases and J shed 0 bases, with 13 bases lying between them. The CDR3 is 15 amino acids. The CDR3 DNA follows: TGTGCCAGCAGTTCGACAGGCCTAAGCTCCTACGAGCAGTACTTC. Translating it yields CASSSTGLSSYEQYF.

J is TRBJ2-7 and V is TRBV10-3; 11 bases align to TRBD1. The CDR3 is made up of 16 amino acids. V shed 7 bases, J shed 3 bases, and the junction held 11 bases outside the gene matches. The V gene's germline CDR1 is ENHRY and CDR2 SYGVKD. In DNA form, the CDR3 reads TGTGCCATCACACCGGGGGGACAGGGGGTAATCTACGAGCAGTACTTC. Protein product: CAITPGGQGVIYEQYF.

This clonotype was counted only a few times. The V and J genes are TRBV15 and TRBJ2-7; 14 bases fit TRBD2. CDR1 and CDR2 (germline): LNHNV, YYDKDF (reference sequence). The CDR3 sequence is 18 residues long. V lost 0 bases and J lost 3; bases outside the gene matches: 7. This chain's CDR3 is CATSRDRGLAGGSYEQYF. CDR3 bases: TGTGCCACCAGCAGAGATCGCGGACTAGCGGGAGGTAGCTACGAGCAGTACTTC.

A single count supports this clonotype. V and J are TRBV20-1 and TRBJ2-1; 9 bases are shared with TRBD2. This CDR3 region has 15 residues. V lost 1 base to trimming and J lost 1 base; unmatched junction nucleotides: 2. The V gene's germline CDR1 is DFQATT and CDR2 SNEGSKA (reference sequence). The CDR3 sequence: CSARGLAVSYNEQFF. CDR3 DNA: TGCAGTGCTAGAGGACTAGCGGTGTCCTACAATGAGCAGTTCTTC.

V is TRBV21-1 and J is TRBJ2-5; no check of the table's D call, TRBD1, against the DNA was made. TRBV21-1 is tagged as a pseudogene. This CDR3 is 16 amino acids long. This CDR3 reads CASSSLRGSPQETQYF. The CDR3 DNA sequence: TGTGCCAGCAGCAGTCTCAGGGGGTCCCCCCAAGAGACCCAGTACTTC.